Listed here are 29 T cell receptor beta chains from one sample, sequenced in a study of cytomegalovirus exposure and HLA in healthy donors. PCR employed 60 Vbeta and 13 Jbeta primers. Here immunoSEQ multiplex PCR was the method, and the copy in TCRdb shows in-frame clones only, minus some. The data contain 95,000 to 100,000 clones, roughly three quarters of them singletons. Specimen: PBMCs. These receptors were taken from a woman aged 60-75 years in good health and CMV-seronegative.

Only a few counts were recorded for this clone. The gene calls are TRBV9 and TRBJ1-3, with D perhaps matching TRBD1 (6 bases). The V end lost 3 bases, the J end lost 0 bases, and 16 bases lay between the germline ends. The CDR3 runs to 17 residues. Germline CDR1 SGDLS, CDR2 YYNGEE. The CDR3 nucleotides read TGTGCCAGCAGCGCCCGACCGGGGGGCGACTCTGGAAACACCATATATTTT. As protein: CASSARPGGDSGNTIYF. The full variable domain, in which reference TRBV9 and TRBJ1-3 provide the parts outside the CDR3, is DSGVTQTPKHLITATGQRVTLRCSPRSGDLSVYWYQQSLDQGLQFLIQYYNGEERAKGNILERFSAQQFPDLHSELNLSSLELGDSALYFCASSARPGGDSGNTIYFGEGSWLTVV.

The rearrangement joins TRBV18 to TRBJ2-2; D ambiguous. This CDR3 is 16 amino acids long. Trimming took off 2 bases at V and 0 bases at J, with 10 bases between the two ends. Germline CDR1 KGHSH, CDR2 LQKENI. CDR3 DNA: TGTGCCAGCTCACCAGTCGCAGGCCCGAACACCGGGGAGCTGTTTTTT. Protein product: CASSPVAGPNTGELFF.

This clone was recorded once. The rearrangement joins TRBV5-4 to TRBJ2-5; D may be TRBD1 (5 bases). The CDR3 totals 16 residues. From germline, CDR1 is SGHNT and CDR2 YYREEE (reference sequence). V lost 0 bases and J 4 bases, leaving 16 bases between the germline ends. CDR3 in amino acids: CASSLADIQNLETQYF. In nucleotides, the CDR3 is TGTGCCAGCAGCTTGGCGGACATCCAAAACCTAGAGACCCAGTACTTC.

The V and J genes are TRBV7-2 and TRBJ2-5; a weak D match, TRBD2 (5 bases). The CDR3 sequence is 14 residues long. The V gene lost 4 bases and the J gene lost 5 bases, with 14 bases spanning the gap. The germline gives CDR1 SGHTA, CDR2 FQGNSA. Here the CDR3 DNA reads TGTGCCAGCAGCTCATCCCTGGGCGGGGAGACCCAGTACTTC. Its protein is CASSSSLGGETQYF. Complete variable domain (other parts from reference TRBV7-2 and TRBJ2-5): GAGVSQSPSNKVTEKGKDVELRCDPISGHTALYWYRQSLGQGLEFLIYFQGNSAPDKSGLPSDRFSAERTGGSVSTLTIQRTQQEDSAVYLCASSSSLGGETQYFGPGTRLLVL.

The chain employs TRBV23-1 and TRBJ1-5; weak D call: TRBD1 (5 bases). TRBV23-1 qualifies as an ORF whose function is uncertain. Trimming shortened V by 0 bases and J by 7 bases, and 19 bases separated the two germline ends. The CDR3 runs to 17 residues. The CDR3 DNA sequence: TGCGCCAGCAGTCAATCTTACACAGGTTTTCTCGACCAGCCCCAGCATTTT. It encodes CASSQSYTGFLDQPQHF.

The genes are TRBV28 and TRBJ1-2, with 10 nucleotides matching TRBD1. The germline V gene encodes CDR1 MDHEN and CDR2 SYDVKM. CDR3 size: 17 residues. The J segment lost 6 bases and the V segment lost 6 bases, leaving 16 bases of the junction unmatched. Written as DNA, the CDR3 is TGTGCCAGCAGCTCCCCCGGGACAGGGGACATCTCCGATGGCTACACCTTC. Its protein is CASSSPGTGDISDGYTF.

This clone was counted a single time. The chain joins TRBV5-1 to TRBJ1-4; D gene ambiguous. Trimming shortened V by 0 bases and J by 5 bases, and 11 bases separated the two germline ends. Germline lookup yields CDR1 SGHRS and CDR2 YFSETQ. The CDR3 covers 15 residues. The CDR3 is CASSLGARTNEKLFF. The CDR3 region has the DNA TGCGCCAGCAGCTTGGGGGCGCGAACGAATGAAAAACTGTTTTTT.

This clone was observed a handful of times. The CDR3 region is CASTRNIGGPETQYF. The CDR3 nucleotides read TGCGCCAGCACCCGTAATATCGGGGGGCCGGAGACCCAGTACTTC. The V and J genes are TRBV10-2 and TRBJ2-5, with D perhaps TRBD2 (7 bases). The CDR3 is 15 residues long. Trimming removed 7 bases from V and 5 bases from J, with 20 bases in between. The germline V gene has CDR1 WSHSY and CDR2 SAAADI.

This clone was seen a handful of times. This rearrangement joins TRBV29-1 to TRBJ2-3; TRBD2 matches 13 bases. The V gene's germline CDR1 is SQVTM and CDR2 ANQGSEA. This CDR3 is 21 amino acids long. Trimming removed 6 bases from V and 1 base from J; junction bases left unmatched: 22. The CDR3: CSVLTEKLAGGPPPRTDTQYF. The CDR3 nucleotides read TGCAGCGTCCTAACCGAAAAACTAGCGGGAGGGCCTCCTCCACGCACAGATACGCAGTATTTT.

The chain carries TRBV4-3 and TRBJ1-2; 9 bases are shared with TRBD1. This CDR3 region has 16 residues. After removal of 0 bases from V and 5 bases from J, the junction contained 7 bases not matched to a gene. Looked up from germline, CDR1 is LGHNA and CDR2 is YSLEER. The CDR3 region is CASSQDITGGGYGYTF. For the CDR3, the DNA is TGCGCCAGCAGCCAAGATATAACAGGGGGCGGGTATGGCTACACCTTC.

The V call is TRBV6-5, the J call TRBJ2-2, with a possible D match to TRBD2 (5 bases). The V gene's germline CDR1 is MNHEY and CDR2 SVGAGI. Trimming left V 0 bases short and J 7 bases short, with 6 bases between. The CDR3 contains 13 residues. CDR3 DNA: TGTGCCAGCAGTTACTCTGGGAGCGGGGAGCTGTTTTTT. This translates into CASSYSGSGELFF.

This chain joins TRBV5-4 and TRBJ2-7, with TRBD2 matching 9 bases. Trimming removed 3 bases from V and 5 bases from J; junction bases left unmatched: 9. Per germline, CDR1 SGHNT and CDR2 YYREEE (reference sequence). The CDR3 has 15 amino acids. Here the CDR3 reads CASSSIAGAENEQYF. In DNA, the CDR3 is TGTGCCAGCAGCTCGATAGCGGGAGCGGAGAACGAGCAGTACTTC.

This clone has only a few counts. This sequence joins TRBV7-2 and TRBJ2-1; no definite D call. CDR1 and CDR2 (germline): SGHTA, FQGNSA. Trimming left V 6 bases short and J 7 bases short, with 16 bases between. This CDR3 comprises 14 residues. CDR3 coding DNA: TGTGCCAGCAGGGGCTCCCCTCAGTCGAATGAGCAGTTCTTC. Residues: CASRGSPQSNEQFF.

The chain carries TRBV7-2 and TRBJ1-1, with a tentative D call TRBD1 (5 bases). Germline CDR1 is SGHTA and CDR2 is FQGNSA. This CDR3 region has 13 residues. V shed 6 bases and J shed 5 bases, with 13 bases lying between them. CDR3 in DNA: TGTGCCAGCAGTGGGGGGAGGGGAACTGAAGCTTTCTTT. Amino acid sequence: CASSGGRGTEAFF.

V gene TRBV5-5 combines with J gene TRBJ2-5; D possibly corresponds to TRBD2 (6 bases). In germline, CDR1 is SGHKS, CDR2 YYEKEE (reference sequence). This CDR3 region has 15 residues. With 1 base removed from V and 4 bases from J, the gap between germline ends came to 14 bases. The CDR3 DNA sequence: TGTGCCAGCAGCTTGAGTTGGGGAGGACGAGAGACCCAGTACTTC. Protein product: CASSLSWGGRETQYF.

This rearrangement joins TRBV11-2 to TRBJ1-4; D gene ambiguous. V dropped 7 bases and J dropped 2 bases, with 17 bases sitting between them. Per the germline V gene, CDR1 is SGHAT and CDR2 is FQNNGV. The CDR3 runs to 16 residues. The CDR3 sequence is CASTLGRLVTNEKLFF. The CDR3 nucleotides are TGTGCCAGCACCCTAGGGAGGTTGGTCACTAATGAAAAACTGTTTTTT.

This chain uses TRBV18 with TRBJ2-5, with a possible D match to TRBD1 (6 bases). Germline V gene data show CDR1 as KGHSH and CDR2 as LQKENI. The CDR3 length is 14 residues. Trimming removed 0 bases at V and 3 bases at J, with 8 bases between. The CDR3 protein is CASSPPTGEETQYF. The CDR3 DNA sequence: TGTGCCAGCTCACCACCGACAGGTGAAGAGACCCAGTACTTC.

The rearrangement uses TRBV9 and TRBJ1-2; D is possibly TRBD1 (6 bases). V was clipped by 4 bases and J by 2 bases, with 15 bases between them. The CDR3 runs 15 residues. Looked up from germline, CDR1 is SGDLS and CDR2 is YYNGEE. The CDR3 DNA sequence: TGTGCCAGCAGCCCCCGGGGGGCGGGGAACTATGGCTACACCTTC. This gives the protein CASSPRGAGNYGYTF.

The chain carries TRBV6-1 and TRBJ2-2; D remains ambiguous. Germline-derived CDR1 and CDR2 are MNHNS and SASEGT. Trimming took off 0 bases at V and 5 bases at J, with 10 bases between the two ends. The CDR3 extends over 15 amino acids. In DNA, the CDR3 is TGTGCCAGCAGTGAAGCCGTTGGCAGAACCGGGGAGCTGTTTTTT. Protein sequence: CASSEAVGRTGELFF.

The genes are TRBV15 and TRBJ2-7, with D perhaps TRBD2 (5 bases). The V end was cut by 5 bases, the J end by 5 bases, with 13 bases between. The CDR3 length is 13 residues. The V gene's germline CDR1 is LNHNV and CDR2 YYDKDF (reference sequence). In DNA form, the CDR3 reads TGTGCCACCAGCTCCCCCAAGAGGGACGAGCAGTACTTC. Protein product: CATSSPKRDEQYF.

Of note for this clone: Relative to the germline gene, one junction end is altered; a read error may explain this. In the same sample, other DNA sequences code for this CDR3. The rearrangement links TRBV19 to TRBJ1-1, with a possible D match to TRBD1 (6 bases). The CDR3 contains 14 residues. Germline CDR1 reads LNHDA; CDR2 reads SQIVND (reference sequence). The CDR3 loop reads CASINQGMNTEAFF. In DNA, the CDR3 is TGTGCCAGTATTAATCAGGGGATGAACACTGAAGCTTTCTTC.

This clone turned up a few times. The chain couples TRBV4-1 to TRBJ2-7, with 10 nucleotides matching TRBD2. Germline V gene lookup returns CDR1 MGHRA and CDR2 YSYEKL. V was pared by 3 bases and J by 1 base, with 3 bases of the junction left unmatched. CDR3 length: 15 amino acids. DNA for the CDR3: TGCGCCAGCAGCCAGTTAGCGGGGGGATCCTACGAGCAGTACTTC. Translated, it gives CASSQLAGGSYEQYF.

The rearrangement links TRBV6-4 to TRBJ2-2; a weak D match, TRBD1 (5 bases). Trimming left V 6 bases short and J 1 base short, with 9 bases between. There are 14 residues in the CDR3. Germline lookup yields CDR1 MRHNA and CDR2 SNTAGT. The CDR3 DNA follows: TGTGCCAGCAGAAGGCAGGGGAACACCGGGGAGCTGTTTTTT. This sequence encodes CASRRQGNTGELFF.

The V and J genes are TRBV28 and TRBJ1-1, with D possibly matching TRBD1 (5 bases). Germline CDR1 reads MDHEN; CDR2 reads SYDVKM. Trimming cost V 10 bases and J 2 bases, with 14 bases left between them. The CDR3 extends over 13 amino acids. CDR3 nucleotide sequence: TGTGCCATAATAGGGAGGGGTAACACTGAAGCTTTCTTT. It is translated as CAIIGRGNTEAFF.

The V gene is TRBV7-2, the J gene TRBJ1-2; TRBD1 matches at 9 bases. Per the germline V gene, CDR1 is SGHTA and CDR2 is FQGNSA. CDR3 length: 15 residues. V dropped 7 bases and J dropped 8; count of bases not matched to a gene: 14. CDR3 nucleotide sequence: TGTGCCAGCACTTACACAGGGGGCGGATCGAAAGGCTACACCTTC. Translation: CASTYTGGGSKGYTF.

V is TRBV5-6 and J is TRBJ1-2; 8 positions agree with TRBD1. From germline, CDR1 is SGHDT and CDR2 YYEEEE. V lost 1 base, J lost 6 bases, and 5 bases stayed unmatched. CDR3 size: 14 residues. The CDR3: CASSLKQQGDGYTF. The CDR3, as DNA: TGTGCCAGCAGCTTGAAGCAACAGGGGGATGGCTACACCTTC.

The rearrangement uses TRBV5-1 and TRBJ2-7; TRBD1 agrees at 8 bases. V lost 2 bases to trimming and J lost 2 bases; unmatched junction nucleotides: 24. The CDR3 is made up of 21 amino acids. CDR1 is SGHRS and CDR2 is YFSETQ in the germline V gene. The CDR3 DNA sequence: TGCGCCAGCAGCTTTATAGGGGGTAGAGAGGGAACGGGACAGGTACCCTACGAGCAGTACTTC. Translating gives CASSFIGGREGTGQVPYEQYF. The variable domain in full, completed from reference TRBV5-1 and TRBJ2-7, reads KAGVTQTPRYLIKTRGQQVTLSCSPISGHRSVSWYQQTPGQGLQFLFEYFSETQRNKGNFPGRFSGRQFSNSRSEMNVSTLELGDSALYLCASSFIGGREGTGQVPYEQYFGPGTRLTVT.

The chain's CDR3 is CASSSSGTGGFYEQYF. In DNA form, the CDR3 reads TGTGCCAGCAGTTCATCCGGGACAGGGGGCTTCTACGAGCAGTACTTC. V gene TRBV6-5 combines with J gene TRBJ2-7, with 12 bases aligning to TRBD1. Germline loops: CDR1 MNHEY, CDR2 SVGAGI. V lost 4 bases to trimming and J lost 3 bases; unmatched junction nucleotides: 7. This CDR3 is 16 amino acids long.

This clone has only one observation. The chain couples TRBV2 to TRBJ2-2; 9 bases match TRBD1. With 7 bases clipped from V and 5 bases from J, the junction kept 8 bases outside the gene matches. The CDR3 has 15 residues. CDR1 SNHLY and CDR2 FYNNEI come from the germline V gene. CDR3 loop: CASNSGQGWTGELFF. DNA for the CDR3: TGTGCCAGCAACTCGGGACAGGGCTGGACCGGGGAGCTGTTTTTT. The full variable domain, its missing parts supplied by reference TRBV2 and TRBJ2-2, is EPEVTQTPSHQVTQMGQEVILRCVPISNHLYFYWYRQILGQKVEFLVSFYNNEISEKSEIFDDQFSVERPDGSNFTLKIRSTKLEDSAMYFCASNSGQGWTGELFFGEGSRLTVL.